Listed below are T cell receptor beta chains from one sample, sequenced in a study of blood T cell repertoires in COVID-19. The assay was immunoSEQ multiplex PCR, and TCRdb's table has in-frame clones only and misses some. Among approximately 200,000 clones listed, approximately 86% were seen once. The sequenced sample was PBMCs or T cells enriched from blood (not recorded which). Receptor source: a woman aged 25 to 39 who had been exposed to COVID-19. The CDR3 runs from the conserved cysteine through the conserved F or W. D genes are given only for firm matches.

d_call: -; v_call: TRBV7-2; j_call: TRBJ2-1; cdr3_aa: CASSLAFSAVNYNEQFF; cdr3_nt: TGTGCCAGCAGCTTAGCGTTTTCGGCGGTTAACTACAATGAGCAGTTCTTC
d_call: -; v_call: TRBV9; j_call: TRBJ1-1; cdr3_aa: CASSVGVELSTEAFF; cdr3_nt: TGTGCCAGCAGCGTAGGAGTCGAGCTGAGCACTGAAGCTTTCTTT
d_call: -; v_call: TRBV18; j_call: TRBJ2-3; cdr3_aa: CASTPPPISGYTQYF; cdr3_nt: TGTGCCAGCACGCCTCCTCCCATTAGCGGCTATACGCAGTATTTT
d_call: -; v_call: TRBV4-2; j_call: TRBJ2-5; cdr3_aa: CASSQYGSGAGAETQYF; cdr3_nt: TGTGCCAGCAGCCAGTATGGCTCGGGAGCGGGTGCAGAGACCCAGTACTTC
d_call: -; v_call: TRBV5-6; j_call: TRBJ2-7; cdr3_aa: CASRKQGKDPNSYEQYF; cdr3_nt: TGTGCCAGCAGGAAACAGGGAAAGGACCCTAACTCCTACGAGCAGTACTTC
d_call: TRBD1; v_call: TRBV7-6; j_call: TRBJ2-7; cdr3_aa: CASSLVGGGTGMEQYF; cdr3_nt: TGTGCCAGCAGCTTAGTGGGAGGGGGGACAGGGATGGAGCAGTACTTC
d_call: -; v_call: TRBV5-8; j_call: TRBJ1-1; cdr3_aa: CASSPTSTRTEAFF; cdr3_nt: TGTGCCAGCAGCCCTACGTCGACGAGGACTGAAGCTTTCTTT
d_call: -; v_call: TRBV3-1/TRBV3-2; j_call: TRBJ2-3; cdr3_aa: CASSYSTDTQYF; cdr3_nt: TGTGCCAGCAGCTATAGCACAGATACGCAGTATTTT
d_call: -; v_call: TRBV9; j_call: TRBJ1-2; cdr3_aa: CASSAGDSSPWGYTF; cdr3_nt: TGTGCCAGCAGCGCGGGAGACAGCTCCCCCTGGGGCTACACCTTC
d_call: -; v_call: TRBV19; j_call: TRBJ1-5; cdr3_aa: CASSIVRGGQPQHF; cdr3_nt: TGTGCCAGTAGTATAGTAAGGGGCGGTCAGCCCCAGCATTTT
d_call: -; v_call: TRBV9; j_call: TRBJ2-7; cdr3_aa: CASSVGEFSYEQYF; cdr3_nt: TGTGCCAGCAGCGTAGGAGAATTCTCCTACGAGCAGTACTTC
d_call: TRBD1; v_call: TRBV6-5; j_call: TRBJ2-6; cdr3_aa: CASSYTGGSGANVLTF; cdr3_nt: TGTGCCAGCAGTTATACAGGGGGCTCTGGGGCCAACGTCCTGACTTTC